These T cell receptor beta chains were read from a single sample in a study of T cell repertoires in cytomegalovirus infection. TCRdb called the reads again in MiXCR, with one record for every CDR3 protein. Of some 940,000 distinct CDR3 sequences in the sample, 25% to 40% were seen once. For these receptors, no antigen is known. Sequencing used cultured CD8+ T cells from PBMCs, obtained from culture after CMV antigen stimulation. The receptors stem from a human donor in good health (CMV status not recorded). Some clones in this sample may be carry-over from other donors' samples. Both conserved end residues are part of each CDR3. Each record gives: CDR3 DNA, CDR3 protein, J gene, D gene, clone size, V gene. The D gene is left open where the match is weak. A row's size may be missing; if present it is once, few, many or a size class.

TGTGCCAGCAAGCCGGGGTATGGAACCGGGGAGCTGTTTTTT CASKPGYGTGELFF TRBJ2-2 - - TRBV2
TGTGCCAGCAGTTTCTCCGGGACAGGGTACAATGAGCAGTTCTTC CASSFSGTGYNEQFF TRBJ2-1 TRBD1 - TRBV6-5
TGTGCCAGCAGCATGACTAGCGGGGGACACTACAATGAGCAGTTCTTC CASSMTSGGHYNEQFF TRBJ2-1 TRBD2 many TRBV7-2
TGTGCCAGCAGTGAAAGAAGGGGACAGCCTTCTAATTCACCCCTCCACTTT CASSERRGQPSNSPLHF TRBJ1-6 TRBD1 many TRBV6-1
TGTGCCAGCACCCGAACCCCAGACTACAATGAGCAGTTCTTC CASTRTPDYNEQFF TRBJ2-1 - - TRBV27
TGCGCCAACAGGCCGGGAGGAGGGGACGAGCAGTACTTC CANRPGGGDEQYF TRBJ2-7 TRBD2 - TRBV5-1
TGTGCCAGCAGCCCATGGTTCCTGGGAAACACCATATATTTT CASSPWFLGNTIYF TRBJ1-3 - many TRBV7-2
TGTGCCAGCTCACCTAACCTTAGGGACAGGATCCACAATGAGCAGTTCTTC CASSPNLRDRIHNEQFF TRBJ2-1 TRBD1 - TRBV18
TGCGCCAGCAGCCACCCCGGTATGGCGGGGGGGTTGTTCTTC CASSHPGMAGGLFF TRBJ2-1 TRBD2 - TRBV4-1
TGTGCCAGCAGCCCCGGGACAGCGGAGCAGTTCTTC CASSPGTAEQFF TRBJ2-1 TRBD1 many TRBV7-6
TGCAGCGTCGAGGGACGGGGGGAAACCGGGGAGCTGTTTTTT CSVEGRGETGELFF TRBJ2-2 TRBD2 - TRBV29-1
TGTGCCAGCAGTTACTCGGGCCTCGGCAATGAAGCTTTCTTT CASSYSGLGNEAFF TRBJ1-1 - - TRBV6-6
TGTGCCAGTAGTATTGGGACATTGAGTGAAAAACTGTTTTTT CASSIGTLSEKLFF TRBJ1-4 - few TRBV19